One sample yielded the 11 T cell receptor beta chains listed below, sequenced in a study of identical twins. TCRdb re-called the 5' RACE reads with MiXCR, one entry per CDR3 protein. There are 690,000 or so distinct CDR3 sequences in the sample; 5.5% to 7.5% occur only once, and 1.5% to 2% lies in the top ten. Sequenced input: naive T cells sorted from blood. Receptors originate from a man aged 18-30 years in good health.

This chain links TRBV9 with TRBJ2-3, with 7 bases that match TRBD1. The CDR3 covers 16 residues. Per the germline V gene, CDR1 is SGDLS and CDR2 is YYNGEE. V dropped 0 bases and J dropped 0; count of bases not matched to a gene: 4. CDR3 region: CASSVGNRGSTDTQYF. In nucleotides, the CDR3 is TGTGCCAGCAGCGTAGGGAACAGGGGTAGCACAGATACGCAGTATTTT. The whole variable domain, remainder taken from reference TRBV9 and TRBJ2-3, is DSGVTQTPKHLITATGQRVTLRCSPRSGDLSVYWYQQSLDQGLQFLIQYYNGEERAKGNILERFSAQQFPDLHSELNLSSLELGDSALYFCASSVGNRGSTDTQYFGPGTRLTVL.

At least ten counts were recorded for this clonotype. The rearrangement uses TRBV18 and TRBJ1-6; 9 nucleotides agree with TRBD1. In germline, CDR1 is KGHSH, CDR2 LQKENI. CDR3 length: 15 amino acids. Germline trimming cut 3 bases from V and 7 bases from J; bases unmatched to any gene: 4. The CDR3 DNA sequence: TGTGCCAGCTCACCGCTTGGACAGGGGAATTCACCCCTCCACTTT. It yields the protein CASSPLGQGNSPLHF. The variable domain in full, with the rest retrieved from reference TRBV18 and TRBJ1-6, is NAGVMQNPRHLVRRRGQEARLRCSPMKGHSHVYWYRQLPEEGLKFMVYLQKENIIDESGMPKERFSAEFPKEGPSILRIQQVVRGDSAAYFCASSPLGQGNSPLHFGNGTRLTVT.

This clonotype appeared a few times. The V and J genes are TRBV29-1 and TRBJ2-1; 10 bases are shared with TRBD2. CDR3 length: 14 amino acids. The J segment lost 7 bases and the V segment lost 4 bases, leaving 7 bases of the junction unmatched. Germline V gives CDR1 SQVTM, CDR2 ANQGSEA. CDR3 amino acids: CSVGSSGSGNEQFF. The CDR3 nucleotides are TGCAGCGTTGGGTCTAGCGGGAGTGGGAATGAGCAGTTCTTC.

This clonotype was seen repeatedly, ten times or more. The J gene is TRBJ2-2, the V gene TRBV12-3 or TRBV12-4, with 7 nucleotides matching TRBD1. The CDR3 covers 13 residues. The trim removed 6 bases at V and 6 bases at J, leaving 4 bases unmatched. CDR3 in DNA: TGTGCCAGCAGCTCCGACAGGGCCGGGGAGCTGTTTTTT. Translating it yields CASSSDRAGELFF.

This clonotype was counted at least ten times. The genes are TRBV20-1 and TRBJ2-1; D might be TRBD2 (5 bases). V lost 7 bases and J 2 bases, leaving 21 bases between the germline ends. CDR1 is DFQATT, CDR2 SNEGSKA, per germline (reference sequence). This CDR3 has 16 residues. This chain's CDR3 is CSVRVIGGRPYNEQFF. CDR3 DNA: TGCAGTGTAAGGGTGATCGGAGGACGCCCCTACAATGAGCAGTTCTTC.

The table lists this clonotype with many counts. This chain connects TRBV27 to TRBJ1-6; D perhaps matches TRBD1 (6 bases). The CDR3 is made up of 16 amino acids. CDR1 is MNHEY, CDR2 SMNVEV, per germline (reference sequence). V was clipped by 4 bases and J by 6 bases, with 16 bases between them. The chain's CDR3 is CASSSQGWGRNSPLHF. As DNA, the CDR3 is TGTGCCAGCAGTTCCCAGGGGTGGGGCCGTAATTCACCCCTCCACTTT.

In this sample, this clonotype turned up many times. This chain uses TRBV6-5 with TRBJ2-2; 13 nucleotides align to TRBD2. The ends lost 3 bases at V and 3 bases at J; junction bases unmatched: 4. CDR1 MNHEY and CDR2 SVGAGI come from the germline V gene. This CDR3 contains 17 residues. The CDR3 DNA reads as TGTGCCAGCAGTTATGGACTAGCGGGAGCCCACACCGGGGAGCTGTTTTTT. The encoded protein is CASSYGLAGAHTGELFF.

In its sample, this clonotype was seen a few times. The CDR3 protein is CASSLSLAQPKNIQYF. Here the CDR3 DNA reads TGTGCCAGCAGCTTAAGCCTAGCGCAACCCAAAAACATTCAGTACTTC. The rearrangement links TRBV7-9 to TRBJ2-4; tentative D call: TRBD2 (6 bases). Per the germline V gene, CDR1 is SEHNR and CDR2 is FQNEAQ (reference sequence). The CDR3 length is 16 residues. V dropped 2 bases and J dropped 2 bases, with 13 bases sitting between them.

The J gene is TRBJ2-5, the V gene TRBV7-8, with D possibly matching TRBD2 (5 bases). Looked up from germline, CDR1 is SGHVS and CDR2 is FQNEAQ. The CDR3 has 14 residues. Trimming shortened V by 4 bases and J by 6 bases, and 15 bases separated the two germline ends. The CDR3 nucleotides read TGTGCCAGCAGCTGGTCCGCGGGTAAGAAGACCCAGTACTTC. Amino acids: CASSWSAGKKTQYF.

This clonotype has a count of ten or more. The chain recombines TRBV6-5 with TRBJ1-4, with D hard to call. CDR3 length: 15 residues. Trimming left V 0 bases short and J 8 bases short, with 13 bases between. Germline CDR1 MNHEY, CDR2 SVGAGI. The CDR3 loop is CASSYSLATGEKLFF. CDR3 bases: TGTGCCAGCAGTTACTCCTTAGCAACTGGGGAAAAACTGTTTTTT.

In this sample, this clonotype turned up a few times. This sequence joins TRBV15 and TRBJ2-7; D is possibly TRBD2 (6 bases). Trimming removed 5 bases at V and 0 bases at J, with 17 bases between. Germline V gives CDR1 LNHNV, CDR2 YYDKDF (reference sequence). CDR3 length: 16 residues. The CDR3: CATSGWDSTSSYEQYF. CDR3 in DNA: TGTGCCACCAGCGGTTGGGACTCTACTAGCTCCTACGAGCAGTACTTC.